The 27 T cell receptor beta chains below all came from one sample that was sequenced in a study of CD8+CD57+ T cells in acquired aplastic anemia listed by TCRdb under 2018. Expansion of CD8+CD57+ cells had been shown by flow cytometry in the patients chosen for sequencing. For sequencing, an Illumina HiSeq 2000 was employed. Profiling of TCR beta VDJ combinations and CDR3 sequences used genomic DNA as the template. TCRdb took the public reads, trimmed them with fastp at Q25, ran MiXCR for clone calling and kept in-frame beta chains. CDR3 protein duplicates are merged, each entry listing the most common genes and DNA. This sample holds 150,000 or so distinct CDR3 sequences; roughly 54% were observed only once. About 12% of the sample lies in the top ten. The sample comprised sorted CD4+, CD8+, or CD8+CD57+ T cells (not recorded which) from PBMCs. The receptor source for this set is a human donor with aplastic anemia.

The CDR3 is CASSFGTGYDGYTF. In nucleotides, the CDR3 is TGTGCCAGCAGTTTTGGGACAGGGTATGATGGCTACACCTTC. This chain connects TRBV12-3 or TRBV12-4 to TRBJ1-2; 9 bases are shared with TRBD1. This CDR3 comprises 14 residues. Trimming removed 3 bases from V and 6 bases from J; junction bases left unmatched: 5.

In this sample, this clonotype turned up many times. V and J are TRBV7-8 and TRBJ1-4; TRBD1 agrees at 10 bases. From germline, CDR1 is SGHVS and CDR2 FQNEAQ. The CDR3 has 14 residues. Trimming at V came to 5 bases and at J to 7 bases, leaving 4 bases not matched to a gene. The CDR3 DNA sequence: TGTGCCAGCAGCCCCGGGACAGGGGTTGAAAAACTGTTTTTT. This sequence encodes CASSPGTGVEKLFF. The complete variable domain, with remaining parts taken from reference TRBV7-8 and TRBJ1-4, reads GAGVSQSPRYKVAKRGQDVALRCDPISGHVSLFWYQQALGQGPEFLTYFQNEAQLDKSGLPSDRFFAERPEGSVSTLKIQRTQQEDSAVYLCASSPGTGVEKLFFGSGTQLSVL.

This clonotype was found a few times. The chain carries TRBV20-1 and TRBJ2-7; 7 nucleotides agree with TRBD2. CDR1 DFQATT and CDR2 SNEGSKA come from the germline V gene (reference sequence). With 3 bases clipped from V and 3 bases from J, the junction kept 11 bases outside the gene matches. The CDR3 has 15 amino acids. CDR3 nucleotide sequence: TGCAGTGCTAGGGGAGGGGTAGGGAACATCTACGAGCAGTACTTC. It encodes CSARGGVGNIYEQYF.

The chain combines TRBV6-5 with TRBJ2-1; D is uncertain. Looked up from germline, CDR1 is MNHEY and CDR2 is SVGAGI. The germline V and J ends were trimmed by 6 bases and 4 bases, with 7 bases remaining between them. The CDR3 contains 12 residues. The CDR3 sequence is CASRDLYNEQFF. For the CDR3, the DNA is TGTGCCAGCAGGGACCTGTACAATGAGCAGTTCTTC.

This clonotype was detected ten times or more. V usage is TRBV9 and J usage is TRBJ1-4, with D maybe TRBD1 (6 bases). Germline V gene lookup returns CDR1 SGDLS and CDR2 YYNGEE. CDR3 size: 16 residues. V was clipped by 4 bases and J by 5 bases, with 18 bases between them. The CDR3 is CASSPFLDSPNEKLFF. For the CDR3, the DNA is TGTGCCAGCAGCCCGTTTTTGGACAGCCCAAATGAAAAACTGTTTTTT.

The V and J genes are TRBV7-3 and TRBJ2-5; TRBD1 matches 7 bases. J was trimmed by 4 bases and V by 5 bases; bases with no gene match: 4. Germline CDR1 and CDR2: SGHTA and FQGTGA. CDR3 length: 13 amino acids. The chain's CDR3 is CASSPRQGETQYF. Written as DNA, the CDR3 is TGTGCCAGCAGCCCCCGACAGGGAGAGACCCAGTACTTC.

This clonotype was picked up many times. The chain combines TRBV7-8 with TRBJ2-2; possibly TRBD2 for D (6 bases). The CDR3 is 13 amino acids. V lost 3 bases to trimming and J lost 4 bases, with 6 bases between them. In germline, CDR1 is SGHVS, CDR2 FQNEAQ. CDR3 in DNA: TGTGCCAGCAGCTTGGGGGGCACCGGGGAGCTGTTTTTT. Protein sequence: CASSLGGTGELFF. Combining the CDR3 with reference TRBV7-8 and TRBJ2-2 gives the whole variable domain GAGVSQSPRYKVAKRGQDVALRCDPISGHVSLFWYQQALGQGPEFLTYFQNEAQLDKSGLPSDRFFAERPEGSVSTLKIQRTQQEDSAVYLCASSLGGTGELFFGEGSRLTVL.

The chain combines TRBV29-1 with TRBJ1-6; D gene uncertain. Germline values: CDR1 SQVTM, CDR2 ANQGSEA. The CDR3 length is 15 residues. V was pared by 8 bases and J by 0 bases, with 14 bases between. The CDR3 sequence is CSYRDDSSYNSPLHF. In nucleotides, the CDR3 is TGCAGCTATAGGGATGATAGCTCCTATAATTCACCCCTCCACTTT.

V is TRBV5-4 and J is TRBJ1-2; 8 bases fit TRBD1. CDR3 length: 15 residues. Losses at the gene ends were 2 bases for V and 4 bases for J; bases not matched to a gene: 7. Germline V gene sequence: CDR1 SGHNT, CDR2 YYREEE (reference sequence). As DNA, the CDR3 is TGTGCCAGCAGCTTCGCCGGGACAGGATCCTATGGCTACACCTTC. This sequence encodes CASSFAGTGSYGYTF. The full variable domain, with the rest looked up from reference TRBV5-4 and TRBJ1-2, is ETGVTQSPTHLIKTRGQQVTLRCSSQSGHNTVSWYQQALGQGPQFIFQYYREEENGRGNFPPRFSGLQFPNYSSELNVNALELDDSALYLCASSFAGTGSYGYTFGSGTRLTVV.

This clonotype was counted ten times or more. This chain uses TRBV20-1 with TRBJ1-3; maybe TRBD1 (5 bases). V was pared by 1 base and J by 8 bases, with 9 bases between. CDR3 length equals 12 residues. Germline V CDR1 and CDR2: DFQATT, SNEGSKA (reference sequence). Here the CDR3 DNA reads TGCAGTGCTAGAGGAGAAGGGGACACCATATATTTT. Translated, it gives CSARGEGDTIYF.

This clonotype came up many times. The rearrangement joins TRBV7-2 to TRBJ1-1; D uncertain. V lost 3 bases and J 5 bases, leaving 7 bases between the germline ends. Germline CDR1 and CDR2: SGHTA and FQGNSA. CDR3 length equals 12 residues. CDR3 region: CASSFLGTEAFF. DNA for the CDR3: TGTGCCAGCAGCTTTTTGGGTACTGAAGCTTTCTTT.

This clonotype appeared many times. This chain connects TRBV7-2 to TRBJ2-7; TRBD2 matches 8 bases. The V gene end was trimmed by 3 bases and the J gene end by 3 bases; junction bases not matched to a gene: 7. The CDR3 has 15 residues. Germline CDR1 and CDR2: SGHTA and FQGNSA. The CDR3 sequence: CASSFGGAGVYEQYF. The CDR3 nucleotides are TGTGCCAGCAGCTTCGGGGGGGCGGGTGTCTACGAGCAGTACTTC.

This rearrangement joins TRBV11-1 to TRBJ2-7, with TRBD1 matching over 8 bases. V trimming: 5 bases; J trimming: 4 bases; junction bases outside the gene matches: 13. Germline loops: CDR1 SGHAT, CDR2 FQDESV (reference sequence). There are 16 residues in the CDR3. The CDR3 DNA sequence: TGTGCCAGCAGCGTCGAACCGGGACAGGCCTGGTACGAGCAGTACTTC. Amino acid sequence: CASSVEPGQAWYEQYF. The entire variable domain, with the rest obtained from reference TRBV11-1 and TRBJ2-7, is as follows: EAEVAQSPRYKITEKSQAVAFWCDPISGHATLYWYRQILGQGPELLVQFQDESVVDDSQLPKDRFSAERLKGVDSTLKIQPAELGDSAMYLCASSVEPGQAWYEQYFGPGTRLTVT.

This clonotype has at least ten counts. The chain couples TRBV13 to TRBJ2-7; a weak D match, TRBD2 (5 bases). The V end was cut by 5 bases, the J end by 6 bases, with 11 bases between. Looked up from germline, CDR1 is PRHDT and CDR2 is FYEKMQ (reference sequence). CDR3 length: 12 residues. The CDR3 coding sequence is TGTGCCAGCAGCCCACCGGGGAGCGAGCAGTACTTC. Translation: CASSPPGSEQYF.

This chain connects TRBV10-2 to TRBJ1-1; the D is unclear. CDR3 length equals 12 residues. Trimming removed 6 bases at V and 4 bases at J, with 9 bases between. Germline CDR1 reads WSHSY; CDR2 reads SAAADI. For the CDR3, the DNA is TGCGCCAGCAGAGACCGCCTCACTGAAGCTTTCTTT. Translated: CASRDRLTEAFF.

This clonotype was seen a handful of times. The rearrangement uses TRBV28 and TRBJ2-7; 11 bases are shared with TRBD2. V gave up 8 bases and J gave up 2 bases; unmatched junction bases: 8. Germline V gene data show CDR1 as MDHEN and CDR2 as SYDVKM. The CDR3 has 15 residues. DNA for the CDR3: TGTGCCAGCCTCACTAGCGGGGGAACACCCTACGAGCAGTACTTC. Translated: CASLTSGGTPYEQYF.

This clonotype has more than one count but fewer than ten. The chain carries TRBV27 and TRBJ2-3; a weak D match, TRBD1 (6 bases). V shed 11 bases and J shed 3 bases, with 15 bases lying between them. The CDR3 consists of 13 residues. Looked up from germline, CDR1 is MNHEY and CDR2 is SMNVEV (reference sequence). The CDR3 sequence is CASWGQETDTQYF. In nucleotides, the CDR3 is TGTGCCTCTTGGGGGCAAGAAACAGATACGCAGTATTTT.

Notes on this clonotype: Possible read error: a much larger clone is one base away. The genes are TRBV5-6 and TRBJ2-3; 8 bases are shared with TRBD2. The CDR3 sequence is 16 residues long. The germline CDR1 and CDR2 sequences are SGHDT and YYEEEE. V shed 4 bases, J shed 3 bases, and the junction held 10 bases outside the gene matches. DNA for the CDR3: TGTGCCAGCAGCGCATTCGGGGGGGCCGCGACAGATACGCAGTATTTT. Translating it yields CASSAFGGAATDTQYF. Full variable domain (remainder filled in from reference TRBV5-6 and TRBJ2-3): DAGVTQSPTHLIKTRGQQVTLRCSPKSGHDTVSWYQQALGQGPQFIFQYYEEEERQRGNFPDRFSGHQFPNYSSELNVNALLLGDSALYLCASSAFGGAATDTQYFGPGTRLTVL.

The CDR3, as DNA: TGTGCCACCAGCAGAGACAGGGAGGGTGAAGCTTTCTTT. Amino acids: CATSRDREGEAFF. The chain combines TRBV15 with TRBJ1-1; tentative D call: TRBD1 (5 bases). With 0 bases removed from V and 7 bases from J, the gap between germline ends came to 9 bases. The CDR3 spans 13 residues. Germline V lookup: CDR1 LNHNV, CDR2 YYDKDF (reference sequence). The variable domain in full, completed from reference TRBV15 and TRBJ1-1, reads DAMVIQNPRYQVTQFGKPVTLSCSQTLNHNVMYWYQQKSSQAPKLLFHYYDKDFNNEADTPDNFQSRRPNTSFCFLDIRSPGLGDTAMYLCATSRDREGEAFFGQGTRLTVV.

The chain combines TRBV20-1 with TRBJ1-2; D perhaps matches TRBD1 (5 bases). The CDR3 is made up of 12 amino acids. The V and J ends lost 3 bases and 6 bases respectively, with 11 bases between them. Per the germline V gene, CDR1 is DFQATT and CDR2 is SNEGSKA (reference sequence). The CDR3 sequence: CSARGRGDGYTF. CDR3 nucleotide sequence: TGCAGTGCTAGGGGACGGGGAGATGGCTACACCTTC.

A note on this clonotype: A read error may be the cause here, since a much bigger clone is one base away. This chain connects TRBV14 to TRBJ1-1; no clear D gene. CDR3 size: 15 residues. V was pared by 4 bases and J by 3 bases, with 15 bases between. In germline, CDR1 is SGHDN, CDR2 FVKESK. This CDR3 reads CASSPRRGWDTEAFF. The CDR3 DNA follows: TGTGCCAGCAGCCCCCGACGGGGATGGGACACTGAAGCTTTCTTT.

The chain has TRBV20-1 and TRBJ2-7; TRBD1 might be the D (6 bases). Trimming took off 2 bases at V and 4 bases at J, with 15 bases between the two ends. This CDR3 has 14 amino acids. Germline V gene data show CDR1 as DFQATT and CDR2 as SNEGSKA (reference sequence). The CDR3 nucleotides read TGCAGTGCTAGAAACAGGGCCGGGTTGTACGAGCAGTACTTC. Protein sequence: CSARNRAGLYEQYF.

This clonotype showed up many times. The chain links TRBV9 to TRBJ1-2; the match to TRBD1 covers 8 bases. Germline V gene data show CDR1 as SGDLS and CDR2 as YYNGEE. This CDR3 comprises 12 residues. Losses at the gene ends were 7 bases for V and 4 bases for J; bases not matched to a gene: 3. CDR3 region: CASYDRGYGYTF. DNA of the CDR3: TGTGCCAGCTACGACAGGGGCTATGGCTACACCTTC.

Only a few counts were recorded for this clonotype. A read error is possible here, since a much larger clone lies one base away. V is TRBV5-1 and J is TRBJ1-6, with unresolved D. Germline V lookup: CDR1 SGHRS, CDR2 YFSETQ. The CDR3 spans 16 residues. The CDR3 DNA follows: TGCGCCATCAGCTTTACCGCGAGCTCCTATAATTCACCCCTCCACTTT. Translated: CAISFTASSYNSPLHF.

Many counts were recorded for this clonotype. The chain recombines TRBV19 with TRBJ1-2; 10 positions match TRBD1. Trimming cost V 6 bases and J 1 base; bases outside gene matches: 14. Germline-derived CDR1 and CDR2 are LNHDA and SQIVND (reference sequence). This CDR3 comprises 18 residues. Here the CDR3 reads CASRKTGTGATSNYGYTF. Written as DNA, the CDR3 is TGTGCCAGTAGAAAAACCGGGACAGGGGCAACTAGTAACTATGGCTACACCTTC.

J is TRBJ2-1 and V is TRBV4-1; 7 bases fit TRBD2. Germline loops: CDR1 MGHRA, CDR2 YSYEKL. The CDR3 sequence is 16 residues long. V shed 4 bases and J 0 bases; nucleotides not matched to a gene: 6. For the CDR3, the DNA is TGCGCCAGCAGCCCCGATCGGACTAGCTCCTACAATGAGCAGTTCTTC. This codes for CASSPDRTSSYNEQFF.

In this sample, this clonotype turned up many times. V is TRBV4-1 and J is TRBJ2-7, with TRBD2 matching 11 bases. V gave up 4 bases and J gave up 2 bases; unmatched junction bases: 4. Per germline, CDR1 MGHRA and CDR2 YSYEKL. This CDR3 has 15 amino acids. CDR3 residues: CASSRSGGEAYEQYF. The CDR3 region has the DNA TGCGCCAGCAGCCGTAGCGGGGGGGAAGCCTACGAGCAGTACTTC.